Following are 4 T cell receptor beta chains from one sample sequenced in a study of CD8 T cells in Susac syndrome (dated by TCRdb to the late 2010s). Receptors were amplified or captured by the immunoSEQ multiplex PCR assay. RNA was extracted using the RNeasy kit, and roughly 0.5 to 1 ug of the RNA was reverse transcribed with random hexamers. TCRdb passed the public sequencing reads through fastp at Q25 and MiXCR, retaining productive beta sequences. Every distinct CDR3 protein forms one entry, paired with its most common genes and DNA. Here the sample has 100,000 to 150,000 distinct CDR3 sequences; 85% to 95% occur a single time. Clones ranked in the top ten supply roughly 0.3% of the sample. Material for sequencing was CD8+ T cells from PBMCs. These receptors originate from a human donor with multiple sclerosis.

The rearrangement links TRBV5-1 to TRBJ2-3; D is perhaps TRBD1 (6 bases). The CDR3 totals 15 residues. V was trimmed by 9 bases and J by 2 bases, leaving 19 bases between them. Germline values: CDR1 SGHRS, CDR2 YFSETQ. CDR3 sequence: CANRRQDLPTDTQYF. CDR3 sequence (DNA): TGCGCCAACCGGCGACAGGACCTTCCCACAGATACGCAGTATTTT.

The rearrangement uses TRBV29-1 and TRBJ2-5; 10 bases align to TRBD1. V trimming: 7 bases; J trimming: 7 bases; junction bases outside the gene matches: 12. Germline CDR1 reads SQVTM; CDR2 reads ANQGSEA. The CDR3 is made up of 14 amino acids. In nucleotides, the CDR3 is TGCAGCGCGTCCGGGACAGGGGAGGTGAGGACCCAGTACTTC. It is translated as CSASGTGEVRTQYF.

The rearrangement links TRBV12-3 or TRBV12-4 to TRBJ1-5; no reliable D call. The CDR3 is 13 amino acids. The V gene lost 5 bases and the J gene lost 4 bases, with 9 bases spanning the gap. The CDR3 is CASSLELNQPQHF. CDR3 bases: TGTGCCAGCAGTCTCGAGTTGAATCAGCCCCAGCATTTT.

The chain employs TRBV20-1 and TRBJ1-2; a possible D gene is TRBD1 (5 bases). Trimming removed 3 bases from V and 3 bases from J, with 11 bases in between. This CDR3 region has 13 residues. Germline V lookup: CDR1 DFQATT, CDR2 SNEGSKA (reference sequence). The CDR3 loop reads CSASDGADYGYTF. The CDR3, as DNA: TGCAGTGCTAGCGACGGGGCCGACTATGGCTACACCTTC.